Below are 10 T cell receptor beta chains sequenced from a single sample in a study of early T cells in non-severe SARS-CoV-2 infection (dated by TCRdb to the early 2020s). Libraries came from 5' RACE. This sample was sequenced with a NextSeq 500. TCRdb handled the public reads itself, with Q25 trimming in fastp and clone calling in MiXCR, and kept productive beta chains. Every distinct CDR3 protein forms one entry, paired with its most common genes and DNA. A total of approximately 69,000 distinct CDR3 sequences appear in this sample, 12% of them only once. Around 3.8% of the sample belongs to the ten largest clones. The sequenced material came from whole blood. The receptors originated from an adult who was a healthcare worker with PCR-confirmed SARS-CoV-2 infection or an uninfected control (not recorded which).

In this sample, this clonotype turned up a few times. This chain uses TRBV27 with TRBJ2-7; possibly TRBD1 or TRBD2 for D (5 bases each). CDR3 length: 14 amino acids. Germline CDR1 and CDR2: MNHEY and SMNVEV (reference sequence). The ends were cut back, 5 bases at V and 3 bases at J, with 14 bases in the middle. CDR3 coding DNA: TGTGCCAGCAGTGGACCAGGGACCAACTACGAGCAGTACTTC. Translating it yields CASSGPGTNYEQYF.

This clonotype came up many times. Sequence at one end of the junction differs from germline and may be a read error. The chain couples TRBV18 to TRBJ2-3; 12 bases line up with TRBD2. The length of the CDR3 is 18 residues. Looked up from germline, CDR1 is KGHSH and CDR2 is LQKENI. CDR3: CASSPRSSTSGSTDTQYF. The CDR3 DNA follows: TGTGCCAGCTCACCCAGATCCTCGACTAGCGGGAGCACAGACACGCAGTATTTT.

Here the CDR3 reads CASSDSRGNPFAGYTF. The CDR3 DNA sequence: TGTGCCAGCAGTGACTCGAGGGGGAATCCTTTCGCCGGCTACACCTTC. The J gene is TRBJ1-2, the V gene TRBV6-4, with D tentatively TRBD1 (6 bases). The CDR3 has 16 residues. V was shortened by 0 bases and J by 8 bases, with 19 bases between the two germline ends. CDR1 MRHNA and CDR2 SNTAGT come from the germline V gene.

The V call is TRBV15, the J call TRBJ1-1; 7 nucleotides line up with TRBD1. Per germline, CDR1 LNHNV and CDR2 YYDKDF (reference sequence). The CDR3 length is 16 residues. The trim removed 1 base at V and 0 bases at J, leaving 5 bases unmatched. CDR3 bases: TGTGCCACCAGCAGAGGGAGGGGGCCCATGAACACTGAAGCTTTCTTT. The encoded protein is CATSRGRGPMNTEAFF.

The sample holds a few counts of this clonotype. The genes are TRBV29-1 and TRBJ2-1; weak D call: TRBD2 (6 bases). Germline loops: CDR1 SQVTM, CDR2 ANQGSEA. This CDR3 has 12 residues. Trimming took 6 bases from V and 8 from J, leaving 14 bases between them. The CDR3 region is CSVGGLSYEQFF. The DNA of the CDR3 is TGCAGCGTGGGGGGACTTTCCTATGAGCAGTTCTTC.

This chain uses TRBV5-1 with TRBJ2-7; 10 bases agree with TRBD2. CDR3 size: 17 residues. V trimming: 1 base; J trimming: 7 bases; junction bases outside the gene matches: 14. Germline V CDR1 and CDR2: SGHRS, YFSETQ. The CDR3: CASSLQGLAPGIGEQYF. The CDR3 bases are TGCGCCAGCAGCTTGCAGGGACTAGCGCCCGGCATAGGGGAGCAGTACTTC.

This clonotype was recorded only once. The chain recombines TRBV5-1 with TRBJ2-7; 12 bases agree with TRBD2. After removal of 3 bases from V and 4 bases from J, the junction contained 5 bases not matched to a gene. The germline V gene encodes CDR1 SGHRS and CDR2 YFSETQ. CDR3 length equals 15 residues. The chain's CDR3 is CASSSGLAGTYEQYF. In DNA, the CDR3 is TGCGCCAGCAGCTCCGGACTAGCGGGAACGTACGAGCAGTACTTC. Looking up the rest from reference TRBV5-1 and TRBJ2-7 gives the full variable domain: KAGVTQTPRYLIKTRGQQVTLSCSPISGHRSVSWYQQTPGQGLQFLFEYFSETQRNKGNFPGRFSGRQFSNSRSEMNVSTLELGDSALYLCASSSGLAGTYEQYFGPGTRLTVT.

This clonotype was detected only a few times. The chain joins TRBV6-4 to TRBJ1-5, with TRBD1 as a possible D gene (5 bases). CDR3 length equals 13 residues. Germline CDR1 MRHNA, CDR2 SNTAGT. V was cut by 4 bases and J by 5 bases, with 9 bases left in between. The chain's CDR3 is CASSAGFDQPQHF. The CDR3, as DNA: TGTGCCAGCAGTGCAGGGTTCGATCAGCCCCAGCATTTT.

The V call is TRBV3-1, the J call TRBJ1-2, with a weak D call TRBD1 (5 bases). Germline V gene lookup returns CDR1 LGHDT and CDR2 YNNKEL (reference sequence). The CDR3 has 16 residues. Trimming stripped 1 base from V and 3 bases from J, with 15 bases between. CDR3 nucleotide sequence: TGTGCCAGCAGCCAAGGGGACCATTTAATATACTATGGCTACACCTTC. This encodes CASSQGDHLIYYGYTF.

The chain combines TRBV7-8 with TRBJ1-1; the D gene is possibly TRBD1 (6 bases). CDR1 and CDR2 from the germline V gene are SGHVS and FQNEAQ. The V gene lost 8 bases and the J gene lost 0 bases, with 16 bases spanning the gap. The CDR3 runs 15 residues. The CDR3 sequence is CASGQTETMNTEAFF. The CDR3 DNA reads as TGTGCCAGCGGACAGACAGAGACAATGAACACTGAAGCTTTCTTT.